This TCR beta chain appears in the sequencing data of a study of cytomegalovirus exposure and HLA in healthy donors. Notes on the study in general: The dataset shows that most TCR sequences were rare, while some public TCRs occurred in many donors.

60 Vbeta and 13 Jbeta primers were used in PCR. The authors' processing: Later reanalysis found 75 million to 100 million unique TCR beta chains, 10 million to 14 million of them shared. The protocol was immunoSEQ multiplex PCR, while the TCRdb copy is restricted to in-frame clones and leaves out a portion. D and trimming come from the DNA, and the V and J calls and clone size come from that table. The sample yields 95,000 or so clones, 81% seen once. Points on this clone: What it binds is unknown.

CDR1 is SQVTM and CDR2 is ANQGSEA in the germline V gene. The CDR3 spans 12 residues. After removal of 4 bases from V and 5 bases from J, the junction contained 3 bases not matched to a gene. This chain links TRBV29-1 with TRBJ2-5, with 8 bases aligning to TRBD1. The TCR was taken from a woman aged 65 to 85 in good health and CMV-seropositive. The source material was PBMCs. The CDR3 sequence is CSVARGPETQYF. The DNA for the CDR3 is TGCAGCGTTGCCAGGGGGCCGGAGACCCAGTACTTC.